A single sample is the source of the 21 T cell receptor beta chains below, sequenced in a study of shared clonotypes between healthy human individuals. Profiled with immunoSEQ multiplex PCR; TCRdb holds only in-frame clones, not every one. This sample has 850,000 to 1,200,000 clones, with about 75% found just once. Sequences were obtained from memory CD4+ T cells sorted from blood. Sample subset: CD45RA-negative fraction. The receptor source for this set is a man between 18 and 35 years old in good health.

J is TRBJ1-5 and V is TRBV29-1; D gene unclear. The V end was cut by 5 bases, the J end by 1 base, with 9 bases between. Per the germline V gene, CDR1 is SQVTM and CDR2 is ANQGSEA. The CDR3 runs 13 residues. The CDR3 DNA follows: TGCAGCGTTACCCCGGGGAGCAATCAGCCCCAGCATTTT. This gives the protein CSVTPGSNQPQHF.

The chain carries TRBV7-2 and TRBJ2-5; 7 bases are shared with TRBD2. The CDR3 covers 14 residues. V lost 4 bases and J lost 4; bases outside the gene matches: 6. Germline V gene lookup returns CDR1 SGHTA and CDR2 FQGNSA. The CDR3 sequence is CASSSPPGGETQYF. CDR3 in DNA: TGTGCCAGCAGCTCTCCACCGGGGGGAGAGACCCAGTACTTC. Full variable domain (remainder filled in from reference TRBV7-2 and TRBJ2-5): GAGVSQSPSNKVTEKGKDVELRCDPISGHTALYWYRQSLGQGLEFLIYFQGNSAPDKSGLPSDRFSAERTGGSVSTLTIQRTQQEDSAVYLCASSSPPGGETQYFGPGTRLLVL.

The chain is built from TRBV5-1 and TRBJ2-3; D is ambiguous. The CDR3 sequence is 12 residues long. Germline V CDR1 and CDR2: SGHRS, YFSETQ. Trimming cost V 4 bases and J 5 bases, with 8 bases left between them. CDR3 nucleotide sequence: TGCGCCAGCAGCCCTTTTCAAGATACGCAGTATTTT. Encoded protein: CASSPFQDTQYF.

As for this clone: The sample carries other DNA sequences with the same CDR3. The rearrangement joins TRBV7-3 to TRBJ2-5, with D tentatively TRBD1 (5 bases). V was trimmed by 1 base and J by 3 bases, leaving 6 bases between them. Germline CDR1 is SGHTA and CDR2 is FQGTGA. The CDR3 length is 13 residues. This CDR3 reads CASSLSREETQYF. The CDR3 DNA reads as TGTGCCAGCAGCTTAAGCAGGGAAGAGACCCAGTACTTC.

The CDR3 DNA sequence: TGTGCCAGCAGCTCTCGACAGGGGTGGGAAGCTTTCTTT. Amino acids: CASSSRQGWEAFF. This chain connects TRBV2 to TRBJ1-1, with TRBD1 matching 8 bases. Germline V lookup: CDR1 SNHLY, CDR2 FYNNEI. This CDR3 comprises 13 residues. Trimming removed 6 bases from V and 8 bases from J; junction bases left unmatched: 8.

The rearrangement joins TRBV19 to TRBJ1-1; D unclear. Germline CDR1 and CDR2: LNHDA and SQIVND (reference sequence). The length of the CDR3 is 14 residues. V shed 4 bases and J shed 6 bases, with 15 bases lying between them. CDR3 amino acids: CASSKGSDHSEAFF. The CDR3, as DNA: TGTGCCAGTAGTAAGGGCAGCGACCATTCTGAAGCTTTCTTT.

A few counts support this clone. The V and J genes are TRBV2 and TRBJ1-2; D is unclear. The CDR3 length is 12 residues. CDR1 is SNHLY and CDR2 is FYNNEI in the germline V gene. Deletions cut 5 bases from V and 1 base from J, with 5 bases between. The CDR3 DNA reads TGTGCCAGCAGTTTGTTTAACTATGGCTACACCTTC. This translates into CASSLFNYGYTF.

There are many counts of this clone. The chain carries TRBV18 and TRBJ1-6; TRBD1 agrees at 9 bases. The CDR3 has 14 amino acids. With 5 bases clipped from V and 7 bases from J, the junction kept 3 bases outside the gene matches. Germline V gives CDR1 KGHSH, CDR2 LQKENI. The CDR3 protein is CASSSDRGNSPLHF. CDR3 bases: TGTGCCAGCTCATCCGACAGGGGGAATTCACCCCTCCACTTT.

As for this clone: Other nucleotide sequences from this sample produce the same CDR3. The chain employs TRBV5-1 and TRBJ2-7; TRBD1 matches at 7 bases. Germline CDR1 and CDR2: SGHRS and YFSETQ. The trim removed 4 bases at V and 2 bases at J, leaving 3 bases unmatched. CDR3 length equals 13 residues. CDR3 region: CASSPDRAYEQYF. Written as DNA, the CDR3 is TGCGCCAGCAGCCCCGACAGGGCCTACGAGCAGTACTTC.

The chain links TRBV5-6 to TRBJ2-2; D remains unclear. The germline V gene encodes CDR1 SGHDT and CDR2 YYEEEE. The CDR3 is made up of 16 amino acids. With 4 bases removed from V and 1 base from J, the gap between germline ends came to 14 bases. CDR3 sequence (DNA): TGTGCCAGCAGCCACATCCAGCTGGTGAACACCGGGGAGCTGTTTTTT. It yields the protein CASSHIQLVNTGELFF.

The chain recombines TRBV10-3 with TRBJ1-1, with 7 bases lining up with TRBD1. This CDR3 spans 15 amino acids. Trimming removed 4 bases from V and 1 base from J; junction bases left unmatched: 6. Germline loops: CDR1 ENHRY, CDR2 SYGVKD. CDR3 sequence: CAISGGQAQNTEAFF. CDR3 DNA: TGTGCCATCAGTGGTGGACAGGCCCAGAACACTGAAGCTTTCTTT.

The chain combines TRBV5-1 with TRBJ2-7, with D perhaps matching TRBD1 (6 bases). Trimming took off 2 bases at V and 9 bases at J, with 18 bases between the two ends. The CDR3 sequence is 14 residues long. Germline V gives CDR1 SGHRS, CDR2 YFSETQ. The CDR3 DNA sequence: TGCGCCAGCAGCTTTGGCCAGGGGATACTCGGGCAGTACTTC. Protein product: CASSFGQGILGQYF.

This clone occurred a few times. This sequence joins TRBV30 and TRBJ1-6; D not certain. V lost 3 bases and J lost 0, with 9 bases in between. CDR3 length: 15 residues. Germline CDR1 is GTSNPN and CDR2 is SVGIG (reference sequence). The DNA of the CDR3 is TGTGCCTGGAGGGTGGGGAGCTCCTATAATTCACCCCTCCACTTT. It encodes CAWRVGSSYNSPLHF.

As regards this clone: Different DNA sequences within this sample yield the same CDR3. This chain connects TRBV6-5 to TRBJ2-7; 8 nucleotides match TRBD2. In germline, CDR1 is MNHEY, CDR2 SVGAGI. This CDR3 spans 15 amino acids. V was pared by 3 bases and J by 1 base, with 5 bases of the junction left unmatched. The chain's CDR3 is CASSYSSGGSYEQYF. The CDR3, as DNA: TGTGCCAGCAGTTATTCCAGCGGGGGATCCTACGAGCAGTACTTC.

CDR3 coding DNA: TGTGCCAGCAGCTACGACGGCTACACAGATACGCAGTATTTT. It yields the protein CASSYDGYTDTQYF. The chain couples TRBV11-2 to TRBJ2-3; D gene uncertain. Per germline, CDR1 SGHAT and CDR2 FQNNGV. Trimming removed 4 bases from V and 2 bases from J, with 10 bases in between. The CDR3 extends over 14 amino acids.

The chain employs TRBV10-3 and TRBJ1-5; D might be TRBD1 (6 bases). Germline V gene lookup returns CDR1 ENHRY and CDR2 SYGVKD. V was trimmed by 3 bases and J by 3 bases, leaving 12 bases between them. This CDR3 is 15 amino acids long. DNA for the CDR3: TGTGCCATCAGTGACACGGGGGGCTCCAATCAGCCCCAGCATTTT. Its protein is CAISDTGGSNQPQHF.

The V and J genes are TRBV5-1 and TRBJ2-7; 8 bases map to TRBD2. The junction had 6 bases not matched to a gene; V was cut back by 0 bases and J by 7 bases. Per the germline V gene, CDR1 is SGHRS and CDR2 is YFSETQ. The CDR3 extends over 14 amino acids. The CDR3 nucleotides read TGCGCCAGCAGCTTGGCCCCCGGGAGGGGAGAGCAGTACTTC. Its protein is CASSLAPGRGEQYF.

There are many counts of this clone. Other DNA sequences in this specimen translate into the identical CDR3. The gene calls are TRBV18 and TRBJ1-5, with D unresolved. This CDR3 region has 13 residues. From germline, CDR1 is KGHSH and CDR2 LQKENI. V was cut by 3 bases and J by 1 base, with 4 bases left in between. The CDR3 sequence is CASSPESNQPQHF. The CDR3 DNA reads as TGTGCCAGCTCACCTGAGAGCAATCAGCCCCAGCATTTT.

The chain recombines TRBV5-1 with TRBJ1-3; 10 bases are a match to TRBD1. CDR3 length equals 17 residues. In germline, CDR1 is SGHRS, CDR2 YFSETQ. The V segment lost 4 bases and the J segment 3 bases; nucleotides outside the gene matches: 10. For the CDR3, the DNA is TGCGCCAGCAGCGTCAGGACAGGGGGACTAAGTGGAAACACCATATATTTT. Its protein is CASSVRTGGLSGNTIYF.

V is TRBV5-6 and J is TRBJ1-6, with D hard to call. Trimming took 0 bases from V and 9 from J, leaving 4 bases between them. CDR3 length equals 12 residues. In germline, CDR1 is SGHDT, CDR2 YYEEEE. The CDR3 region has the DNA TGTGCCAGCAGCTTGGCCGCTTCACCCCTCCACTTT. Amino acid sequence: CASSLAASPLHF.

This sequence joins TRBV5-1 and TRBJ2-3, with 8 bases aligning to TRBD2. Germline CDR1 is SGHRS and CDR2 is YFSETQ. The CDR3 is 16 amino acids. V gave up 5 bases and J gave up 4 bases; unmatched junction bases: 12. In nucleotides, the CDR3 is TGCGCCAGCAGTCGCAACCTACCGGGAGGGTCAGATACGCAGTATTTT. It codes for CASSRNLPGGSDTQYF.